Listed below are T cell receptor beta chains from one sample, sequenced in a study of blood T cell repertoires in COVID-19. Produced via immunoSEQ multiplex PCR; TCRdb's table is partial and in-frame only. This sample has nearly 100,000 clones, with less than 85% found just once. Sequencing was carried out using peripheral blood. The source of these receptors is an older woman with acute or convalescent COVID-19. The CDR3 runs from the conserved cysteine through the conserved F or W. A D gene is named only where the DNA matches it firmly. Clone sizes are given selectively: once, few, many, or a class where the clone is expanded.

v_call	j_call	d_call	clone_size	cdr3_nt	cdr3_aa
TRBV6-5	TRBJ2-7	TRBD1	-	TGTGCCAGCAGGCCCCAACAGGGGTTCTACGAGCAGTACTTC	CASRPQQGFYEQYF
TRBV18	TRBJ1-1	-	few	TGTGCCAGCTCACCAGACAGGACCATGAACACTGAAGCTTTCTTT	CASSPDRTMNTEAFF
TRBV9	TRBJ2-5	TRBD1	-	TGTGCCAGCAGCGTAGGAATAGGCGACAGGGGGGTTTCGGAGACCCAGTACTTC	CASSVGIGDRGVSETQYF
TRBV7-9	TRBJ1-6	-	-	TGTGCCAGCAGCGGGGGGGCCACGGTCTCACCCCTCCACTTT	CASSGGATVSPLHF
TRBV9	TRBJ2-2	-	-	TGTGCCAGCAGCGTATTCGGTGACACCGGGGAGCTGTTTTTT	CASSVFGDTGELFF
TRBV28	TRBJ1-5	-	-	TGTGCCAGCAGTTTAACAGGGCGGGCTCGCAATCAGCCCCAGCATTTT	CASSLTGRARNQPQHF
TRBV7-3	TRBJ2-6	-	few	TGTGCCAGCAGCTTAATGGGCCCTGGGGCCAACGTCCTGACTTTC	CASSLMGPGANVLTF
TRBV9	TRBJ1-1	TRBD1	-	TGTGCCAGCAGTAGCTTGACAGGGGGTCAGACTGAAGCTTTCTTT	CASSSLTGGQTEAFF
TRBV28	TRBJ2-2	TRBD2	-	TGTGCCAGCATGGGGGGGATAGCGACCGGGGAGCTGTTTTTT	CASMGGIATGELFF
TRBV4-1	TRBJ1-6	-	-	TGCGCCAGCAGCCTTGGTCGGACAGAACCCCTCCACTTT	CASSLGRTEPLHF
TRBV15	TRBJ1-5	-	-	TGTGCCACCAGCAGAGGGCAGCGATATAGCAATCAGCCCCAGCATTTT	CATSRGQRYSNQPQHF
TRBV6-5	TRBJ1-1	-	-	TGTGCCAGCAGTCCAGGGTCGAACACTGAAGCTTTCTTT	CASSPGSNTEAFF
TRBV5-1	TRBJ1-5	-	-	TGCGCCAGCAGCTTGTCTGGGGGACTGAATCAGCCCCAGCATTTT	CASSLSGGLNQPQHF
TRBV5-4	TRBJ2-7	TRBD1	-	TGTGCCAGCAGCACAGGACAGGGGTCCTACGAGCAGTACTTC	CASSTGQGSYEQYF
TRBV6-5	TRBJ1-2	-	-	TGTGCCAGCAAAGGACTGTTCTATGGCTACACCTTC	CASKGLFYGYTF
TRBV13	TRBJ1-2	-	-	TGTGCCAGCAGCTTAGTGGGTCGGGGGAACTATGGCTACACCTTC	CASSLVGRGNYGYTF
TRBV5-6	TRBJ2-6	-	-	TGTGCCAGCAGCTTGAAGACAGCCGGGGCCAACGTCCTGACTTTC	CASSLKTAGANVLTF
TRBV28	TRBJ1-2	TRBD1	-	TGTGCCAGTAAGGACAGGGTAGGCGTAAACTATGGCTACACCTTC	CASKDRVGVNYGYTF
TRBV10-1	TRBJ1-1	-	-	TGCGCCAGCAGTGGACAGGTTAACACTGAAGCTTTCTTT	CASSGQVNTEAFF
TRBV7-9	TRBJ1-3	TRBD1	-	TGTGCCAGCAGCCCCGGCGGTTCGACAGGGCGTGGAAACACCATATATTTT	CASSPGGSTGRGNTIYF
TRBV7-2	TRBJ1-2	TRBD1	-	TGTGCCAGCAGCACTACCGGGACAGGGAGGTTGCGGGGCTACACCTTC	CASSTTGTGRLRGYTF
TRBV6-5	TRBJ1-6	-	-	TGTGCCATCAGGGCCGCCCCTTATAATTCACCCCTCCACTTT	CAIRAAPYNSPLHF
TRBV7-2	TRBJ1-6	-	-	TGTGCCAGCAGCTTAGGACAGAGGGGGTCACCCCTCCACTTT	CASSLGQRGSPLHF
TRBV6-5	TRBJ2-7	-	-	TGTGCCAGCAGGGTGAACAGGAGTCCTTGGTACGAGCAGTACTTC	CASRVNRSPWYEQYF
TRBV4-1	TRBJ1-2	-	-	TGCGCCAGCAGCCAAGAGCCACAGGGAAGTCTCCCCCTTAACTATGGCTACACCTTC	CASSQEPQGSLPLNYGYTF
TRBV4-1	TRBJ1-2	TRBD1	-	TGCGCCAGCAGCCCATCTGGGACAGGGGCTAACTATGGCTACACCTTC	CASSPSGTGANYGYTF
TRBV2	TRBJ1-5	-	-	TGTGCCAGCAGGGGGGAGGATCAGCCCCAGCATTTT	CASRGEDQPQHF
TRBV5-5	TRBJ1-5	-	-	TGTGCCAGCAGCTTGGGGGGACATCTCAATCAGCCCCAGCATTTT	CASSLGGHLNQPQHF
TRBV5-1	TRBJ2-5	-	once	TGCGCCAGCAGCCCTCAGGGCTACCAAGAGACCCAGTACTTC	CASSPQGYQETQYF
TRBV7-6	TRBJ2-7	-	-	TGTGCCAGCAGCCCTTTGGGGCGCGATTCCTACGAGCAGTACTTC	CASSPLGRDSYEQYF
TRBV19	TRBJ1-4	-	-	TGTGCCAGTAGGATACAGGTTAATGAAAAACTGTTTTTT	CASRIQVNEKLFF
TRBV28	TRBJ2-7	-	few	TGTGCCAGCAGTGGGGCAACCTACGAGCAGTACTTC	CASSGATYEQYF
TRBV2	TRBJ1-6	TRBD1	-	TGTGCCAGCAGTGAAGGTGGGGGACAGGGTGGTTCACCCCTCCACTTT	CASSEGGGQGGSPLHF
TRBV5-5	TRBJ2-2	TRBD2	-	TGTGCCAGCAGCTCTCCGGGACTACAAACCACCGGGGAGCTGTTTTTT	CASSSPGLQTTGELFF
TRBV5-1	TRBJ2-1	TRBD2	-	TGCGCCAGCAGCTCACTAGCGGGGGACCACTACAATGAGCAGTTCTTC	CASSSLAGDHYNEQFF
TRBV9	TRBJ1-4	-	-	TGTGCCAGCAGCCCGGCCGGACAGAAGGTTGAAAAACTGTTTTTT	CASSPAGQKVEKLFF
TRBV7-2	TRBJ2-7	-	-	TGTGCCAGCAGCTTGACCCGGGTAAACGAGCAGTACTTC	CASSLTRVNEQYF
TRBV5-1	TRBJ1-1	-	-	TGCGCCAGCAGCACTTGGCCAGGGATCAACACTGAAGCTTTCTTT	CASSTWPGINTEAFF
TRBV5-1	TRBJ2-1	TRBD2	-	TGCGCCAGCAGCTTGTCCGGACTAGGGTCTAATGAGCAGTTCTTC	CASSLSGLGSNEQFF
TRBV5-1	TRBJ2-7	-	-	TGCGCCAGCAGCTTGGAAACAGTGAGAGCCGCCGAGCAGTACTTC	CASSLETVRAAEQYF
TRBV4-3	TRBJ2-1	-	-	TGCGCCAGCAGCGTCGGACCGGGGTACAATGAGCAGTTCTTC	CASSVGPGYNEQFF
TRBV6-2/TRBV6-3	TRBJ2-5	TRBD2	-	TGTGCCAGCAGTTACTCTTTAGCGGGGGGCGACTTGGTGGTCCGAGAGACCCAGTACTTC	CASSYSLAGGDLVVRETQYF
TRBV7-9	TRBJ1-5	-	-	TGTGCCAGCAGCTTGAGTCTTAATCAGCCCCAGCATTTT	CASSLSLNQPQHF
TRBV29-1	TRBJ2-2	-	-	TGCAGCATCTGGGACACAACACGCCGGGAGCTGTTTTTT	CSIWDTTRRELFF
TRBV2	TRBJ1-1	-	few	TGTGCCAGCAGGGCCGAGTCAGGGGAGGCTTTCTTT	CASRAESGEAFF